The T cell receptor beta chain described here comes from a study of brain metastases from non-small cell lung cancer. Produced via immunoSEQ multiplex PCR; TCRdb's table is partial and in-frame only. This sample has about 2,500 clones; more than 70% occur once, and the top ten carry around 17%. The CDR3 has 12 amino acids. V lost 2 bases, J lost 6 bases, and 8 bases lay in between. Germline V gene lookup returns CDR1 SGHDT and CDR2 YYEEEE. Sequencing was carried out using tumor-adjacent normal tissue. The chain uses TRBV5-6 and TRBJ1-1; TRBD1 might be the D (5 bases). The sequence derives from a donor aged 40 or older with non-small cell lung cancer. CDR3 sequence (DNA): TGTGCCAGCAGCTTCGGGACGGCTGAAGCTTTCTTT. Translating gives CASSFGTAEAFF.